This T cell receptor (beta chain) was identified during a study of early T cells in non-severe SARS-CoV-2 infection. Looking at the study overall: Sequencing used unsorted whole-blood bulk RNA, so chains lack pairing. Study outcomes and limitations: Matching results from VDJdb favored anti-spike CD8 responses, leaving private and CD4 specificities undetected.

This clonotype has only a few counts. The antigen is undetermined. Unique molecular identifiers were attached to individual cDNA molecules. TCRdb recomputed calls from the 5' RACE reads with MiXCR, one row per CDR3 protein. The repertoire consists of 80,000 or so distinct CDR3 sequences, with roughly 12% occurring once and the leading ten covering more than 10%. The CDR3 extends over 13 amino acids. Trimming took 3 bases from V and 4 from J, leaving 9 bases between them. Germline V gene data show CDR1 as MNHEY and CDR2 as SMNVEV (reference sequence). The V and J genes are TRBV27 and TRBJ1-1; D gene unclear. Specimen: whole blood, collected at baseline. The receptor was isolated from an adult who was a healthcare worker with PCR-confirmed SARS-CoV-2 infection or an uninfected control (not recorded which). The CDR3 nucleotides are TGTGCCAGCAGTTTCCTCGCTCGCACTGAAGCTTTCTTT. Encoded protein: CASSFLARTEAFF.